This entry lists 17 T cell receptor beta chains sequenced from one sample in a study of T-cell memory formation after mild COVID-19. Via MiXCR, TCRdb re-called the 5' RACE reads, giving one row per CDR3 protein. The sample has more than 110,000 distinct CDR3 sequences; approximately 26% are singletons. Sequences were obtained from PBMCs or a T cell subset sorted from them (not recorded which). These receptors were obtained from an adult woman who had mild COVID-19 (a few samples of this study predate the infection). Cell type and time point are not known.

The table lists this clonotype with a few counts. This CDR3 is CAISESWGLAEPPSNNEQFF. The CDR3 nucleotides are TGTGCCATCAGTGAGTCGTGGGGACTAGCGGAGCCCCCAAGTAACAATGAGCAGTTCTTC. The V call is TRBV10-3, the J call TRBJ2-1; 11 bases agree with TRBD2. The CDR3 loop spans 20 amino acids. Germline lookup yields CDR1 ENHRY and CDR2 SYGVKD. The V and J ends lost 0 bases and 5 bases, in that order; junction bases with no gene match: 15.

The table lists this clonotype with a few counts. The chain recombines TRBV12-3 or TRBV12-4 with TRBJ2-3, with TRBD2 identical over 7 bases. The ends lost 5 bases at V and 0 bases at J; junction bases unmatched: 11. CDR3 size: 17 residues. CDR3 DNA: TGTGCCAGCAGTCCGGAGCGGGGAACCCCTAGCACAGATACGCAGTATTTT. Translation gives CASSPERGTPSTDTQYF.

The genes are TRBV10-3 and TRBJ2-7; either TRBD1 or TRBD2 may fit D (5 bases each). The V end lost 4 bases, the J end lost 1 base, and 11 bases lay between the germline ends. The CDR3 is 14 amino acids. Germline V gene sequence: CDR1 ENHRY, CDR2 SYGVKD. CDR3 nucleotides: TGTGCCATCAGTGCTCCGGGACGGTCCTACGAGCAGTACTTC. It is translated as CAISAPGRSYEQYF.

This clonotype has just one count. CDR3 bases: TGTGCCAGCAGTTTCCCGCCTCAGCCCCAGCATTTT. It specifies CASSFPPQPQHF. V usage is TRBV28 and J usage is TRBJ1-5; D gene unclear. V was cut by 3 bases and J by 6 bases, with 6 bases left in between. The length of the CDR3 is 12 residues. Germline CDR1 and CDR2: MDHEN and SYDVKM. Combining the CDR3 with reference TRBV28 and TRBJ1-5 gives the whole variable domain DVKVTQSSRYLVKRTGEKVFLECVQDMDHENMFWYRQDPGLGLRLIYFSYDVKMKEKGDIPEGYSVSREKKERFSLILESASTNQTSMYLCASSFPPQPQHFGDGTRLSIL.

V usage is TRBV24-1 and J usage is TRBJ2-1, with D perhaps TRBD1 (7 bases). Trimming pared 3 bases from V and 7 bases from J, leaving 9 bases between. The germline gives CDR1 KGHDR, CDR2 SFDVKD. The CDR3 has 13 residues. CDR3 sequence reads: CATSDPGGNEQFF. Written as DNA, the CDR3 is TGTGCCACCAGTGATCCAGGGGGGAATGAGCAGTTCTTC.

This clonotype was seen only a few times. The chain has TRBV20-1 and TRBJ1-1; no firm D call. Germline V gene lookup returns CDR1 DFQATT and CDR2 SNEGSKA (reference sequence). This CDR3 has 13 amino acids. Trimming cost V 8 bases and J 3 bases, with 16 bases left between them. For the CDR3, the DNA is TGCAGTCCTCGTGGGAGCGGCGACACTGAAGCTTTCTTT. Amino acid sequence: CSPRGSGDTEAFF.

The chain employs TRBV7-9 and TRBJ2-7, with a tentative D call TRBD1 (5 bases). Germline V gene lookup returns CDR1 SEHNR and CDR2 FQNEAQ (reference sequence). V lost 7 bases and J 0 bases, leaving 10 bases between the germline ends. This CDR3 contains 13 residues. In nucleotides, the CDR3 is TGTGCCAGCACCCCAGGGAACTCCTACGAGCAGTACTTC. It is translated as CASTPGNSYEQYF.

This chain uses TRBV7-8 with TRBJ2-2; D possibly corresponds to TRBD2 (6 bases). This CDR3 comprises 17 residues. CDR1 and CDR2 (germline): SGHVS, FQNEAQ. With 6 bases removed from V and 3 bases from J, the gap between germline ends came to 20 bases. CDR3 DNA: TGTGCCAGCAGTTACCGGGACGCGGGGTCTCACACCGGGGAGCTGTTTTTT. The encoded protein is CASSYRDAGSHTGELFF. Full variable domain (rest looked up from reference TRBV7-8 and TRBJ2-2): GAGVSQSPRYKVAKRGQDVALRCDPISGHVSLFWYQQALGQGPEFLTYFQNEAQLDKSGLPSDRFFAERPEGSVSTLKIQRTQQEDSAVYLCASSYRDAGSHTGELFFGEGSRLTVL.

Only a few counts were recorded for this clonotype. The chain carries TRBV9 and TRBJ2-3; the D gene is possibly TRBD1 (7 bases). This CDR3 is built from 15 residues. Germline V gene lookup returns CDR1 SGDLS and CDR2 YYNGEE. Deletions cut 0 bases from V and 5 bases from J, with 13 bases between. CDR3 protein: CASSVDGGGRDTQYF. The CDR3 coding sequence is TGTGCCAGCAGCGTAGATGGAGGGGGCAGAGATACGCAGTATTTT. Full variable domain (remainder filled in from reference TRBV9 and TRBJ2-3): DSGVTQTPKHLITATGQRVTLRCSPRSGDLSVYWYQQSLDQGLQFLIQYYNGEERAKGNILERFSAQQFPDLHSELNLSSLELGDSALYFCASSVDGGGRDTQYFGPGTRLTVL.

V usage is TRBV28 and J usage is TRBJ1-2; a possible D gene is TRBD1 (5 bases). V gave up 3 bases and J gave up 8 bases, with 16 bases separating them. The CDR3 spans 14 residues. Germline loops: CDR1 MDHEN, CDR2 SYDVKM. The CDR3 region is CASSLGRVLRGYTF. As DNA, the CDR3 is TGTGCCAGCAGTTTGGGCAGGGTACTAAGGGGCTACACCTTC.

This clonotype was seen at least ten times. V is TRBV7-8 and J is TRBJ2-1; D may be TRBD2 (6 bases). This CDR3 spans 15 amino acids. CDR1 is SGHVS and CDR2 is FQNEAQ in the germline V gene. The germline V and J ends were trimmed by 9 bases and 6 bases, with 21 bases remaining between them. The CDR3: CASTPPWGETNEQFF. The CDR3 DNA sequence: TGTGCCAGTACCCCCCCTTGGGGGGAGACCAATGAGCAGTTCTTC.

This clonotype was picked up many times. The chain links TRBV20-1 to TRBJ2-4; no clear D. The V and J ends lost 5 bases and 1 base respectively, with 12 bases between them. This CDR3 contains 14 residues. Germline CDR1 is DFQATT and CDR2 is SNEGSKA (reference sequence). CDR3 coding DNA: TGCAGTGCTTCTGTATTACGGGCCAAAAACATTCAGTACTTC. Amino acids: CSASVLRAKNIQYF.

The CDR3 protein is CASSETGTSGGEQYF. The CDR3 coding sequence is TGTGCCAGCAGCGAAACCGGGACTAGCGGGGGCGAGCAGTACTTC. The J gene is TRBJ2-7, the V gene TRBV7-2, with 14 bases that match TRBD2. The CDR3 contains 15 residues. With 5 bases clipped from V and 6 bases from J, the junction kept 6 bases outside the gene matches. Germline CDR1 reads SGHTA; CDR2 reads FQGNSA. Drawing the rest from reference TRBV7-2 and TRBJ2-7, the complete variable domain is GAGVSQSPSNKVTEKGKDVELRCDPISGHTALYWYRQSLGQGLEFLIYFQGNSAPDKSGLPSDRFSAERTGGSVSTLTIQRTQQEDSAVYLCASSETGTSGGEQYFGPGTRLTVT.

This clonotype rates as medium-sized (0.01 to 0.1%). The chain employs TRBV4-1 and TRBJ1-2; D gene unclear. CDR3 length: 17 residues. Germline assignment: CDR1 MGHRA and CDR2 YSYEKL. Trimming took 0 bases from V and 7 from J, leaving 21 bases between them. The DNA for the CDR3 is TGCGCCAGCAGCCAAGACCTTTCGCCTGCCAGTTGGGGTGGCTACACCTTC. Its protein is CASSQDLSPASWGGYTF.

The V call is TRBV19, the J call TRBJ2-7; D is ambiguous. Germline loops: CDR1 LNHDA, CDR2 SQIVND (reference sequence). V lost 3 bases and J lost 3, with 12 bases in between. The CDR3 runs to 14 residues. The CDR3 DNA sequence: TGTGCCAGTAGTATTACCTCAGCAAACTACGAGCAGTACTTC. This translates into CASSITSANYEQYF.

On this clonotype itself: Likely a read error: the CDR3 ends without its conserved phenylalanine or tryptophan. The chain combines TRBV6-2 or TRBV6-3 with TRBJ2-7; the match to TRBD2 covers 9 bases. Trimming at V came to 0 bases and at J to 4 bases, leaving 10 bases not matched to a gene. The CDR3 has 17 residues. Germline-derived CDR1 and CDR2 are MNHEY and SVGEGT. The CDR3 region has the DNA TGTGCCAGCAGTTACTCCCGGAATAGCGGGAGTCTTTACGAGCAGTACTTA. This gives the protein CASSYSRNSGSLYEQYL.

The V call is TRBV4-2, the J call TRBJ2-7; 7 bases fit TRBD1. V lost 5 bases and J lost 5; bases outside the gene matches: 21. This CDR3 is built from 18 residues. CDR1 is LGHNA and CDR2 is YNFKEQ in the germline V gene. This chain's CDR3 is CASSSLPHNGDRENEQYF. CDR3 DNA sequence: TGTGCCAGCAGCTCTCTTCCACATAATGGGGACAGAGAAAACGAGCAGTACTTC.